Below are 24 T cell receptor beta chains sequenced from a single sample in a study of CD8+CD57+ T cells in acquired aplastic anemia. Notes on the study in general: Lower diversity was found in CD8+CD57+ cells than in total CD4+ and CD8+ pools in patients.

These receptors' targets are unknown. All sequencing subjects had displayed CD8+CD57+ cell expansion on flow cytometry. It was genomic DNA that served as the template for profiling TCR beta VDJ and CDR3. TCRdb called the reads again in MiXCR, with one record for every CDR3 protein. The table shows roughly 17,000 distinct CDR3 sequences, with less than 45% occurring only once. Sequencing input: CD8+CD57+ T cells sorted from PBMCs. Subset indicated: bead-enriched CD8+CD57+ effector memory T cells from SAA patients. The receptor set was obtained from a human donor with aplastic anemia.

Concerning this clonotype: A read error is likely, as this CDR3 ends without the conserved phenylalanine or tryptophan. The DNA is omitted, as the CDR3 cannot be located on it reliably, and the CDR3 follows TCRdb's listing. CDR3: CASSQVWRRGETI. The chain links TRBV4-2 to TRBJ2-6; the table names TRBD2, a call not compared with the DNA. Germline CDR1 and CDR2: LGHNA and YNFKEQ. The CDR3 contains 13 residues when both ends are counted.

This clonotype was counted many times. This chain uses TRBV6-1 with TRBJ1-2, with D hard to call. Per germline, CDR1 MNHNS and CDR2 SASEGT. Deletions cut 8 bases from V and 0 bases from J, with 7 bases between. This CDR3 region has 12 residues. The CDR3 region is CASGEPNYGYTF. Here the CDR3 DNA reads TGTGCCAGCGGGGAACCTAACTATGGCTACACCTTC.

The CDR3: CASSMDRAAGNTIYF. CDR3 nucleotides: TGTGCCAGTAGTATGGACAGGGCAGCTGGAAACACCATATATTTT. The genes are TRBV19 and TRBJ1-3; 8 nucleotides line up with TRBD1. This CDR3 region has 15 residues. Germline trimming cut 3 bases from V and 2 bases from J; bases unmatched to any gene: 3. Germline V gene sequence: CDR1 LNHDA, CDR2 SQIVND (reference sequence).

The rearrangement links TRBV5-1 to TRBJ2-7, with D tentatively TRBD2 (6 bases). The CDR3 has 14 residues. Germline-derived CDR1 and CDR2 are SGHRS and YFSETQ. Trimming shortened V by 1 base and J by 3 bases, and 11 bases separated the two germline ends. The CDR3 reads CASSLYGGVYEQYF. The DNA of the CDR3 is TGCGCCAGCAGCTTGTACGGAGGGGTCTACGAGCAGTACTTC.

The sample holds a few counts of this clonotype. The chain recombines TRBV13 with TRBJ2-7, with 8 bases aligning to TRBD1. The length of the CDR3 is 14 residues. In germline, CDR1 is PRHDT, CDR2 FYEKMQ (reference sequence). V dropped 2 bases and J dropped 7; count of bases not matched to a gene: 7. The chain's CDR3 is CASSLTGQGVEQYF. For the CDR3, the DNA is TGTGCCAGCAGCTTAACTGGACAGGGCGTAGAGCAGTACTTC.

This clonotype was counted at least ten times. The chain recombines TRBV5-1 with TRBJ1-4, with a possible D match to TRBD1 (5 bases). The CDR3 length is 15 residues. V dropped 4 bases and J dropped 1 base, with 11 bases sitting between them. Germline V CDR1 and CDR2: SGHRS, YFSETQ. In DNA form, the CDR3 reads TGCGCCAGCAGCGTCTGGGGGGGAACTAATGAAAAACTGTTTTTT. This gives the protein CASSVWGGTNEKLFF.

The chain combines TRBV20-1 with TRBJ1-2; maybe TRBD1 (6 bases). The V and J ends lost 3 bases and 4 bases respectively, with 12 bases between them. This CDR3 region has 13 residues. Per the germline V gene, CDR1 is DFQATT and CDR2 is SNEGSKA (reference sequence). The CDR3 sequence: CSARSGESYGYTF. In DNA form, the CDR3 reads TGCAGTGCTAGGTCAGGGGAAAGCTATGGCTACACCTTC.

This chain links TRBV7-9 with TRBJ1-2; D not resolved. V lost 2 bases and J lost 2, with 6 bases in between. Per the germline V gene, CDR1 is SEHNR and CDR2 is FQNEAQ (reference sequence). This CDR3 is built from 13 residues. CDR3 in amino acids: CASSLRENYGYTF. CDR3 sequence (DNA): TGTGCCAGCAGCTTACGGGAGAACTATGGCTACACCTTC.

This clonotype was detected ten times or more. The chain is built from TRBV2 and TRBJ2-7; D unclear. CDR1 is SNHLY, CDR2 FYNNEI, per germline. This CDR3 spans 11 amino acids. Deletions cut 5 bases from V and 12 bases from J, with 14 bases between. The CDR3 here is CASSFFEDRYV. DNA for the CDR3: TGTGCCAGCAGTTTCTTTGAGGATAGGTACGTC.

This chain connects TRBV7-9 to TRBJ1-1, with TRBD1 matching 8 bases. The CDR3 runs 15 residues. The ends lost 5 bases at V and 6 bases at J; junction bases unmatched: 11. The germline V gene has CDR1 SEHNR and CDR2 FQNEAQ (reference sequence). The CDR3 loop is CASSPRDRFIPEAFF. CDR3 DNA: TGTGCCAGCAGCCCACGGGACAGGTTTATCCCTGAAGCTTTCTTT.

The chain links TRBV20-1 to TRBJ1-2; 8 bases agree with TRBD1. The trim removed 6 bases at V and 4 bases at J, leaving 4 bases unmatched. Germline assignment: CDR1 DFQATT and CDR2 SNEGSKA (reference sequence). This CDR3 has 12 amino acids. The CDR3 bases are TGCAGTGCAGTACAGGGGGGCTATGGCTACACCTTC. It translates to CSAVQGGYGYTF.

This clonotype came up a few times. This rearrangement joins TRBV19 to TRBJ2-3; maybe TRBD1 (5 bases). CDR1 LNHDA and CDR2 SQIVND come from the germline V gene (reference sequence). The V and J ends lost 10 bases and 0 bases respectively, with 5 bases between them. The CDR3 extends over 11 amino acids. The CDR3 bases are TGTGCCACAGGGAGCACAGATACGCAGTATTTT. It encodes CATGSTDTQYF.

V usage is TRBV15 and J usage is TRBJ2-1; D might be TRBD1 or TRBD2, each matching 5 bases. CDR1 is LNHNV and CDR2 is YYDKDF in the germline V gene (reference sequence). The CDR3 has 17 residues. V dropped 3 bases and J dropped 7 bases, with 22 bases sitting between them. Here the CDR3 DNA reads TGTGCCACCAGCAGCTCCAGGTCGGGGCAGGGTGCTAATGAGCAGTTCTTC. Residues: CATSSSRSGQGANEQFF.

This chain connects TRBV7-3 to TRBJ1-6; 8 bases agree with TRBD1. V lost 0 bases, J lost 9 bases, and 7 bases stayed unmatched. CDR1 is SGHTA, CDR2 FQGTGA, per germline. The CDR3 is 16 amino acids. The CDR3 loop is CASSLTSGQGSSPLHF. In DNA, the CDR3 is TGTGCCAGCAGCTTAACGTCAGGACAGGGTAGTTCACCCCTCCACTTT.

This clonotype was seen a handful of times. This chain joins TRBV20-1 and TRBJ1-2; D is uncertain. Germline V CDR1 and CDR2: DFQATT, SNEGSKA (reference sequence). The CDR3 spans 10 residues. CDR3 in amino acids: CRLGGYGYTF. In DNA form, the CDR3 reads TGCAGATTAGGCGGCTATGGCTACACCTTC.

CDR3 loop: CATSSRTGLDEKLFF. The CDR3 DNA reads TGTGCCACCAGCAGCCGGACAGGGTTGGATGAAAAACTGTTTTTT. The rearrangement joins TRBV15 to TRBJ1-4, with 8 bases identical to TRBD1. This CDR3 comprises 15 residues. Germline V gene lookup returns CDR1 LNHNV and CDR2 YYDKDF (reference sequence). Trimming at V came to 3 bases and at J to 6 bases, leaving 6 bases not matched to a gene.

This clonotype was observed a few times. This chain uses TRBV9 with TRBJ2-3; 8 nucleotides line up with TRBD2. The CDR3 has 15 residues. The V segment lost 3 bases and the J segment 3 bases; nucleotides outside the gene matches: 6. CDR1 and CDR2 (germline): SGDLS, YYNGEE. The CDR3 DNA sequence: TGTGCCAGCAGCGCAGCGGGAGTGGGGACAGATACGCAGTATTTT. This codes for CASSAAGVGTDTQYF.

This clonotype was detected many times. This rearrangement joins TRBV10-3 to TRBJ2-7; the D is unclear. Trimming removed 2 bases from V and 0 bases from J, with 8 bases in between. CDR1 ENHRY and CDR2 SYGVKD come from the germline V gene. CDR3 length: 14 amino acids. The CDR3 loop is CAISETATSYEQYF. The DNA for the CDR3 is TGTGCCATCAGTGAGACAGCGACCTCCTACGAGCAGTACTTC.

This clonotype was found a few times. The gene calls are TRBV27 and TRBJ2-5; weak D call: TRBD1 (5 bases). The V gene's germline CDR1 is MNHEY and CDR2 SMNVEV (reference sequence). The CDR3 sequence is 15 residues long. Trimming pared 1 base from V and 2 bases from J, leaving 11 bases between. CDR3 residues: CASSLFGQIQETQYF. The CDR3 nucleotides are TGTGCCAGCAGTTTATTCGGACAAATACAAGAGACCCAGTACTTC.

This clonotype was counted ten times or more. CDR3 sequence (DNA): TGTGCCAGCAGTGAGGACCGGCAGGCCGGGGAGCTGTTTTTT. Translated: CASSEDRQAGELFF. The chain employs TRBV2 and TRBJ2-2; no clear D gene. The CDR3 loop spans 14 amino acids. Between the trimmed V and J ends, which lost 3 bases and 6 bases, there was a span of 11 bases. The germline V gene encodes CDR1 SNHLY and CDR2 FYNNEI.

The rearrangement links TRBV19 to TRBJ2-7; 7 bases fit TRBD1. The V and J ends lost 5 bases and 3 bases, in that order; junction bases with no gene match: 10. The CDR3 totals 15 residues. Germline V CDR1 and CDR2: LNHDA, SQIVND (reference sequence). The CDR3: CASSQSGQTYYEQYF. CDR3 bases: TGTGCCAGTAGTCAATCGGGACAGACTTACTACGAGCAGTACTTC.

Concerning this clonotype itself: It may be a read error: a sequence one base away is much more abundant. The chain recombines TRBV15 with TRBJ2-7; TRBD1 matches 11 bases. The last part of the DNA fits TRBJ2-1 better; the J call may be wrong. Germline assignment: CDR1 LNHNV and CDR2 YYDKDF (reference sequence). The CDR3 contains 16 residues. DNA of the CDR3: TGTGCCACCAGCAGAGATTGGGGGGACAGGGGGTACGAGCAGTTCTTC. It translates to CATSRDWGDRGYEQFF.

The chain carries TRBV28 and TRBJ2-7; weak D call: TRBD2 (6 bases). This CDR3 has 16 amino acids. Trimming took off 2 bases at V and 4 bases at J, with 18 bases between the two ends. Germline V lookup: CDR1 MDHEN, CDR2 SYDVKM. The CDR3 here is CASSLPRGGVGYEQYF. In DNA form, the CDR3 reads TGTGCCAGCAGTTTACCCCGAGGAGGGGTCGGATACGAGCAGTACTTC. The whole variable domain, filled in from reference TRBV28 and TRBJ2-7, reads DVKVTQSSRYLVKRTGEKVFLECVQDMDHENMFWYRQDPGLGLRLIYFSYDVKMKEKGDIPEGYSVSREKKERFSLILESASTNQTSMYLCASSLPRGGVGYEQYFGPGTRLTVT.

This clonotype was picked up many times. V and J are TRBV6-6 and TRBJ2-5; 11 nucleotides agree with TRBD1. The J segment lost 5 bases and the V segment lost 0 bases, leaving 8 bases of the junction unmatched. The CDR3 is made up of 17 amino acids. The germline V gene has CDR1 MNHNY and CDR2 SVGAGI (reference sequence). For the CDR3, the DNA is TGTGCCAGCAGTTACTCCGGACAGGGGGCGATTGGGGAGACCCAGTACTTC. It encodes CASSYSGQGAIGETQYF.